Reported below is one T cell receptor (beta chain). Patients at the Seattle site were enrolled during active infection and followed longitudinally. As processed by the authors: Estimation of nucleated cell counts relied on the amplification of reference gene primers. Assay used: immunoSEQ multiplex PCR; TCRdb lists only in-frame clones, some missing. Clone size and the V and J calls come from that table; the DNA yielded D and trimming. The table lists 250,000 or so clones, around 89% of them singletons. The length of the CDR3 is 15 residues. J lost 5 bases, V lost 2 bases, and 7 bases had no gene match. The germline V gene has CDR1 SGHNT and CDR2 YYREEE (reference sequence). The sample comes from a study of blood T cell repertoires in COVID-19. Across the whole study: Acute and convalescent COVID-19 samples came from the United States, Italy and Spain. PBMCs, B-cell-depleted T cells, or T cells provided the cDNA or gDNA that made up the material.

Specimen: peripheral blood. The chain links TRBV5-4 to TRBJ2-1, with TRBD1 identical over 7 bases. The sequence came from a man younger than 45 with COVID-19, enrolled during active disease. CDR3 region: CASSFEGGLNNEQFF. CDR3 bases: TGTGCCAGCAGCTTCGAAGGGGGCTTGAACAATGAGCAGTTCTTC.